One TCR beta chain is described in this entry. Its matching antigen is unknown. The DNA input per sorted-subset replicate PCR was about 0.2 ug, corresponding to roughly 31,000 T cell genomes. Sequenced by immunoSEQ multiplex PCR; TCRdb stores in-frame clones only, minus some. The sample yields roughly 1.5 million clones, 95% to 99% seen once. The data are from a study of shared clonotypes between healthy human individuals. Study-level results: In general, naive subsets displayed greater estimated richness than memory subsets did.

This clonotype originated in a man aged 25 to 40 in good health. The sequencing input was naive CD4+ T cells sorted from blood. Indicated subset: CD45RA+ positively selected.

CDR3 region: CASSLFAGTMNTEAFF. In nucleotides, the CDR3 is TGTGCCAGCAGCTTGTTCGCCGGGACAATGAACACTGAAGCTTTCTTT. The rearrangement uses TRBV5-5 and TRBJ1-1; D is perhaps TRBD1 (6 bases). The CDR3 is 16 amino acids. Trimming removed 1 base from V and 0 bases from J, with 13 bases in between. Per the germline V gene, CDR1 is SGHKS and CDR2 is YYEKEE (reference sequence).